These 17 T cell receptor beta chains came from one sample sequenced in a study of siplizumab effects on memory and regulatory T cells. Only in-frame clones appear in the TCRdb table, and some are missing; sequencing was by immunoSEQ multiplex PCR. The sample carries about 110,000 clones, 80% to 95% recorded once. Sequencing input: CD4+ T cells sorted from blood. The receptors stem from a human donor in good health.

The V call is TRBV5-1, the J call TRBJ2-7; 8 bases line up with TRBD2. V was pared by 4 bases and J by 6 bases, with 15 bases of the junction left unmatched. CDR3 length: 16 amino acids. Germline values: CDR1 SGHRS, CDR2 YFSETQ. CDR3 protein: CASSLPGGAGVTEQYF. The DNA of the CDR3 is TGCGCCAGCAGCCTCCCGGGGGGAGCGGGAGTAACCGAGCAGTACTTC.

The rearrangement uses TRBV7-2 and TRBJ1-1; TRBD1 is a possible D gene (5 bases). Looked up from germline, CDR1 is SGHTA and CDR2 is FQGNSA. The CDR3 length is 15 residues. V dropped 2 bases and J dropped 1 base, with 11 bases sitting between them. The CDR3 region has the DNA TGTGCCAGCAGCTTATGGTTTGGGGGGAACACTGAAGCTTTCTTT. It yields the protein CASSLWFGGNTEAFF.

Only one count was recorded for this clone. This chain links TRBV10-1 with TRBJ2-5, with D possibly TRBD2 on 6 matching bases. The CDR3 is made up of 16 amino acids. Per the germline V gene, CDR1 is WNHNN and CDR2 is SYGVQD (reference sequence). V was clipped by 0 bases and J by 2 bases, with 13 bases between them. As DNA, the CDR3 is TGCGCCAGCAGTGAGTCCCCGGTAGCGGCACAAGAGACCCAGTACTTC. This encodes CASSESPVAAQETQYF.

V usage is TRBV18 and J usage is TRBJ2-7; weak D call: TRBD2 (5 bases). Per the germline V gene, CDR1 is KGHSH and CDR2 is LQKENI. The CDR3 contains 17 residues. V gave up 1 base and J gave up 1 base, with 17 bases separating them. The CDR3: CASSPQGTGIKSYEQYF. CDR3 coding DNA: TGTGCCAGCTCACCACAAGGAACGGGAATCAAGTCCTACGAGCAGTACTTC.

This CDR3 reads CASSLGPQETQYF. The CDR3 coding sequence is TGTGCCAGCAGCTTGGGGCCCCAAGAGACCCAGTACTTC. The chain couples TRBV5-6 to TRBJ2-5; no firm D call. CDR1 is SGHDT and CDR2 is YYEEEE in the germline V gene. V lost 0 bases to trimming and J lost 1 base, with 4 bases between them. This CDR3 region has 13 residues.

CDR3 nucleotides: TGCGCCAGCAGCTTGGCCTACGGGGGTGAGAACACCGGGGAGCTGTTTTTT. This gives the protein CASSLAYGGENTGELFF. V and J are TRBV5-1 and TRBJ2-2; D may be TRBD2 (6 bases). The V gene lost 0 bases and the J gene lost 1 base, with 13 bases spanning the gap. CDR1 and CDR2 from the germline V gene are SGHRS and YFSETQ. The CDR3 has 17 residues.

The V and J genes are TRBV30 and TRBJ1-1; D remains ambiguous. This CDR3 contains 13 residues. Germline V lookup: CDR1 GTSNPN, CDR2 SVGIG (reference sequence). The V and J ends lost 0 bases and 2 bases respectively, with 7 bases between them. CDR3 sequence: CAWSVSSNTEAFF. The DNA of the CDR3 is TGTGCCTGGAGTGTATCCAGTAACACTGAAGCTTTCTTT.

This chain uses TRBV15 with TRBJ1-2; a possible D gene is TRBD1 (6 bases). The CDR3 has 15 residues. Looked up from germline, CDR1 is LNHNV and CDR2 is YYDKDF (reference sequence). With 8 bases removed from V and 1 base from J, the gap between germline ends came to 17 bases. CDR3 in DNA: TGTGCCACCTCCGAGATGGGACACCGTAACTATGGCTACACCTTC. Translation gives CATSEMGHRNYGYTF.

V is TRBV7-9 and J is TRBJ2-2; 10 positions agree with TRBD2. This CDR3 is 16 amino acids long. Germline V gene data show CDR1 as SEHNR and CDR2 as FQNEAQ (reference sequence). V was pared by 5 bases and J by 4 bases, with 7 bases of the junction left unmatched. DNA of the CDR3: TGTGCCAGCAGCCCAAGCGGGAGGGCCCCCACCGGGGAGCTGTTTTTT. This sequence encodes CASSPSGRAPTGELFF.

This clone was seen a single time. The J gene is TRBJ2-2, the V gene TRBV5-1; 9 bases are a match to TRBD1. Germline-derived CDR1 and CDR2 are SGHRS and YFSETQ. The CDR3 is 15 residues long. V dropped 6 bases and J dropped 7; count of bases not matched to a gene: 10. The CDR3 DNA sequence: TGCGCCAGCACCAATGGACAGGGGTCGGGCGGGGAGCTGTTTTTT. Translated: CASTNGQGSGGELFF. Based on the CDR3 plus reference TRBV5-1 and TRBJ2-2, the full variable domain is KAGVTQTPRYLIKTRGQQVTLSCSPISGHRSVSWYQQTPGQGLQFLFEYFSETQRNKGNFPGRFSGRQFSNSRSEMNVSTLELGDSALYLCASTNGQGSGGELFFGEGSRLTVL.

This clone was recorded once. V gene TRBV6-5 combines with J gene TRBJ1-2; D possibly corresponds to TRBD1 (5 bases). The CDR3 loop spans 16 amino acids. Germline V gene sequence: CDR1 MNHEY, CDR2 SVGAGI. V lost 3 bases, J lost 0 bases, and 14 bases lay in between. CDR3 loop: CASSYTLQATNYGYTF. The CDR3, as DNA: TGTGCCAGCAGTTATACTCTACAGGCCACTAACTATGGCTACACCTTC.

The chain carries TRBV18 and TRBJ1-4; D not resolved. The CDR3 loop spans 16 amino acids. From germline, CDR1 is KGHSH and CDR2 LQKENI. Trimming removed 6 bases from V and 3 bases from J, with 17 bases in between. The CDR3 protein is CASSPTSVGANEKLFF. CDR3 coding DNA: TGTGCCAGCTCCCCGACCTCCGTTGGGGCTAATGAAAAACTGTTTTTT.

This chain uses TRBV19 with TRBJ2-5; the match to TRBD2 covers 7 bases. The DNA end is more similar to TRBJ2-7, so the J call may be wrong. The germline gives CDR1 LNHDA, CDR2 SQIVND (reference sequence). CDR3 length equals 14 residues. CDR3 sequence: CASRTGLGADEQYF. The CDR3 DNA is TGTGCCAGTAGGACCGGACTAGGGGCAGACGAGCAGTACTTC.

This clone was picked up one time. The V and J genes are TRBV5-1 and TRBJ1-2, with D uncertain. Looked up from germline, CDR1 is SGHRS and CDR2 is YFSETQ. The V end lost 1 base, the J end lost 5 bases, and 9 bases lay between the germline ends. The CDR3 covers 13 residues. The chain's CDR3 is CASSLNDEYGYTF. The CDR3, as DNA: TGCGCCAGCAGCTTGAACGACGAGTATGGCTACACCTTC.

This clone appeared once. The V gene is TRBV2, the J gene TRBJ2-4; 9 nucleotides align to TRBD1. The CDR3 is made up of 17 amino acids. V shed 6 bases, J shed 6 bases, and the junction held 15 bases outside the gene matches. The V gene's germline CDR1 is SNHLY and CDR2 FYNNEI. CDR3: CASSWTGEARERNIQYF. CDR3 coding DNA: TGTGCCAGCAGCTGGACAGGGGAAGCCCGGGAACGAAACATTCAGTACTTC.

This chain joins TRBV2 and TRBJ2-7; D uncertain. The V and J ends lost 6 bases and 6 bases respectively, with 6 bases between them. This CDR3 is 10 amino acids long. Germline V gene data show CDR1 as SNHLY and CDR2 as FYNNEI. The CDR3 region is CASRESEQYF. The DNA of the CDR3 is TGTGCCAGCAGGGAAAGCGAGCAGTACTTC. Based on the CDR3 plus reference TRBV2 and TRBJ2-7, the full variable domain is EPEVTQTPSHQVTQMGQEVILRCVPISNHLYFYWYRQILGQKVEFLVSFYNNEISEKSEIFDDQFSVERPDGSNFTLKIRSTKLEDSAMYFCASRESEQYFGPGTRLTVT.

This clone appeared a single time. The chain couples TRBV6-1 to TRBJ2-3, with D perhaps matching TRBD2 (6 bases). The CDR3 runs 17 residues. The ends were cut back, 4 bases at V and 0 bases at J, with 17 bases in the middle. The V gene's germline CDR1 is MNHNS and CDR2 SASEGT. CDR3 coding DNA: TGTGCCAGCAGTGTTCGGGGACTCTCGTTGAGCACAGATACGCAGTATTTT. Its translation is CASSVRGLSLSTDTQYF.